This T cell receptor (beta chain) was identified during a study of neoadjuvant anti-PD-1 for oral cavity cancer. The wider study: Non-progressing patients received a fourth nivolumab dose near day 43, then surgery on days 50-56.

Overall study findings and caveats: Non-responders to neoadjuvant nivolumab had significantly more clonal PBMC T cells than responders. Only a few patients per response group were TCR-analyzed; validation needed.

In its sample, this clone is medium-sized. As yet, its antigen is unknown. This CDR3 has 16 amino acids. Germline V CDR1 and CDR2: MNHEY, SMNVEV (reference sequence). The germline V and J ends were trimmed by 3 bases and 0 bases, with 14 bases remaining between them. Here immunoSEQ multiplex PCR was the method, and the copy in TCRdb shows in-frame clones only, minus some. The data contain some 30,000 clones, around four fifths of them seen just once; the ten biggest clones take up around 3.3%. Time point meaning: after neoadjuvant nivolumab, at surgical resection. No culture or expansion preceded analysis of these blood cells.

The chain employs TRBV27 and TRBJ1-1; D remains ambiguous. The sequenced sample was PBMCs, obtained after nivolumab (anti-PD-1) treatment. The receptor was isolated from a person aged 35 to 85 with oral cavity squamous cell carcinoma. This CDR3 reads CASSFDTASMNTEAFF. As DNA, the CDR3 is TGTGCCAGCAGTTTTGACACCGCCTCAATGAACACTGAAGCTTTCTTT.